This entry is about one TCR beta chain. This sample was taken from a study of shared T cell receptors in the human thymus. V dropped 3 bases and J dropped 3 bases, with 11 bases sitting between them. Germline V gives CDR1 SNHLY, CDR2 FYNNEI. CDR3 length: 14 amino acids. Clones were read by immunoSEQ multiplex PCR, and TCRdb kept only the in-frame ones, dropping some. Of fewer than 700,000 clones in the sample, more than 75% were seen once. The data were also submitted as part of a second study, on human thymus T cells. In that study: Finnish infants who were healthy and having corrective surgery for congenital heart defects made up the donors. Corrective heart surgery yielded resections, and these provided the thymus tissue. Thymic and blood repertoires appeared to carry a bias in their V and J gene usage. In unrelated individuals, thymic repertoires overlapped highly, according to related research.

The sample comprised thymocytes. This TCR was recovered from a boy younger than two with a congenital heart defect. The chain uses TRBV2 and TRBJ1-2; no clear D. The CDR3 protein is CASSDLSTHYGYTF. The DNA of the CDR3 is TGTGCCAGCAGTGACTTATCTACGCACTATGGCTACACCTTC.